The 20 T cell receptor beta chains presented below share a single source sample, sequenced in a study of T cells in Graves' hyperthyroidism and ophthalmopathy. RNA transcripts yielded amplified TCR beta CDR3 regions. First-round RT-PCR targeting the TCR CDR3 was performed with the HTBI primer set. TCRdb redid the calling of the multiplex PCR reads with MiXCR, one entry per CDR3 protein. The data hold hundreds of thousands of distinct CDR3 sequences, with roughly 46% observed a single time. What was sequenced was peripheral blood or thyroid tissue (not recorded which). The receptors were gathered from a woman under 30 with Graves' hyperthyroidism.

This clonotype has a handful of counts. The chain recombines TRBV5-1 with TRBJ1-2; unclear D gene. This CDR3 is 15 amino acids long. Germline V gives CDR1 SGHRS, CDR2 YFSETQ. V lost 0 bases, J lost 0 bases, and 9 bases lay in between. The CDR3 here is CASSLAGLANYGYTF. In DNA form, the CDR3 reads TGCGCCAGCAGCTTGGCGGGTTTAGCTAACTATGGCTACACCTTC.

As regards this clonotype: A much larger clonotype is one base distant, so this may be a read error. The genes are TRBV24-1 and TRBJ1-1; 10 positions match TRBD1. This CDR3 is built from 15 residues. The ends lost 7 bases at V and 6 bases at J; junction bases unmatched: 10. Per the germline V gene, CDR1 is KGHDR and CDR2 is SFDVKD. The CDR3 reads CATRESGTGVAEAFF. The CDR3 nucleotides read TGTGCCACCAGAGAGTCCGGGACAGGGGTGGCTGAAGCTTTCTTT.

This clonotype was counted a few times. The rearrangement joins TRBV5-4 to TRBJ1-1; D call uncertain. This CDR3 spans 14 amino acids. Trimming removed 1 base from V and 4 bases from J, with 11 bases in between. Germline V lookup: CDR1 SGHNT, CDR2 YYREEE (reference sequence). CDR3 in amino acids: CASSLSREVTEAFF. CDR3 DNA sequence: TGTGCCAGCAGCTTGTCCCGGGAGGTCACTGAAGCTTTCTTT.

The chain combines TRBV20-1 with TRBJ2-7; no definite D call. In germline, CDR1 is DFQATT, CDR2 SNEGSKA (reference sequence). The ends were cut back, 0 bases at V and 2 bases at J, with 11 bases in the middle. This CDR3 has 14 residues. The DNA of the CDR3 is TGCAGTGCTAGAGATGCGCAGTCAACCTACGAGCAGTACTTC. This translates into CSARDAQSTYEQYF.

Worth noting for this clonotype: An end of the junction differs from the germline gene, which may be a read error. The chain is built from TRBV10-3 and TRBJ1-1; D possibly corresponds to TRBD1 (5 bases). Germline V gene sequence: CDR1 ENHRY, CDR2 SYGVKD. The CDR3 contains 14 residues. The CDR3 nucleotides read TGTGCCAGCAGTGGCTACAGGAGAGGGACTGAAGCTTTCTTT. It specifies CASSGYRRGTEAFF.

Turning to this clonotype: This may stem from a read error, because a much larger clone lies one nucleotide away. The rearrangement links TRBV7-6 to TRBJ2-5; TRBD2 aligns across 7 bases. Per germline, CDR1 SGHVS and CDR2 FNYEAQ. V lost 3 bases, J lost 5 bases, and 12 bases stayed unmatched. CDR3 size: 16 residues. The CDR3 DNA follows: TGTGCCAGCAGCTTTTCACCAGGCCCAGCGGGGGAGACCCAGTACTTC. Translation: CASSFSPGPAGETQYF.

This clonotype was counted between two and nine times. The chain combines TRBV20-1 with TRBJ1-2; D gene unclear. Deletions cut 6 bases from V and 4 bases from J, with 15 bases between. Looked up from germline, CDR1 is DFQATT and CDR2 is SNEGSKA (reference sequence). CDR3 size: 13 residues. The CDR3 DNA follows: TGCAGTGCCCAACGTACGTCCTTCTATGGCTACACCTTC. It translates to CSAQRTSFYGYTF.

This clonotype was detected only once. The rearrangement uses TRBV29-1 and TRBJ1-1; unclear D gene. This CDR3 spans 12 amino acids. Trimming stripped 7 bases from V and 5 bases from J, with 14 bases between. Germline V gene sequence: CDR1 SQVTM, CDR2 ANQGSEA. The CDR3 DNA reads TGCAGCGCTAAGGAGGGCGCGACTGAAGCTTTCTTT. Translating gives CSAKEGATEAFF. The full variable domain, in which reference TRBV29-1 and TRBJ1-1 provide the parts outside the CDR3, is SAVISQKPSRDICQRGTSLTIQCQVDSQVTMMFWYRQQPGQSLTLIATANQGSEATYESGFVIDKFPISRPNLTFSTLTVSNMSPEDSSIYLCSAKEGATEAFFGQGTRLTVV.

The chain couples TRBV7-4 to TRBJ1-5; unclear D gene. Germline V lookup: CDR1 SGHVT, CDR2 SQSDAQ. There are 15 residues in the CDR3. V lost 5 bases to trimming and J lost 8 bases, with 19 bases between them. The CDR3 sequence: CASSPLRLSSEPQHF. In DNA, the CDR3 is TGTGCCAGCAGCCCCCTCAGGTTGAGTTCGGAGCCCCAGCATTTT.

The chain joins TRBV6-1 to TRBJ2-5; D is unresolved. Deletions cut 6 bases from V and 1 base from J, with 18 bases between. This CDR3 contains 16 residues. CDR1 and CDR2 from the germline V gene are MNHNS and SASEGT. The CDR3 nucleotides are TGTGCCAGCAGCCCCCTCCCAAAGGTACCCCAAGAGACCCAGTACTTC. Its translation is CASSPLPKVPQETQYF.

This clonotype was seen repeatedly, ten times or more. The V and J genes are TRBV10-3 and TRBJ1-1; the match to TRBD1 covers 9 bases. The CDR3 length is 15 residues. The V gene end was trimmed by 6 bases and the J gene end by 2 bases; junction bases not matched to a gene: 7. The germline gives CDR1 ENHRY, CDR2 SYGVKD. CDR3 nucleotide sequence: TGTGCCATCAGCCGACAGGGGGGGGTTAACACTGAAGCTTTCTTT. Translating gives CAISRQGGVNTEAFF.

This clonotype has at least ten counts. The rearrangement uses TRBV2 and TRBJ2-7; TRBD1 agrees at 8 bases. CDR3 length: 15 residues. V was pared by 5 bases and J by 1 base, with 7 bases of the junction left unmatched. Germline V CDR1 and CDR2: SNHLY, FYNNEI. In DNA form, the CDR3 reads TGTGCCAGCAGTAAAACAGGGGGGCCTTCCTACGAGCAGTACTTC. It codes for CASSKTGGPSYEQYF.

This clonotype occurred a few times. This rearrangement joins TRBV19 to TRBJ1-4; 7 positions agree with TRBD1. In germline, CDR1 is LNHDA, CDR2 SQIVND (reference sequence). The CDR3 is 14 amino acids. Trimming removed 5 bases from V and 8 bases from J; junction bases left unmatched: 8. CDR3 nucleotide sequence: TGTGCCAGTAGTGGGAGCAGGGGGTACGAAAAACTGTTTTTT. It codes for CASSGSRGYEKLFF. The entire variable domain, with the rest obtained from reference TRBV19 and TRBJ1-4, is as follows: DGGITQSPKYLFRKEGQNVTLSCEQNLNHDAMYWYRQDPGQGLRLIYYSQIVNDFQKGDIAEGYSVSREKKESFPLTVTSAQKNPTAFYLCASSGSRGYEKLFFGSGTQLSVL.

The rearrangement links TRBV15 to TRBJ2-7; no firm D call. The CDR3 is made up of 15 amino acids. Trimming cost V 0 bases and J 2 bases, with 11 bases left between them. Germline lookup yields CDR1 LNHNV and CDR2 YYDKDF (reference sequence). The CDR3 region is CATSRDPGQAYEQYF. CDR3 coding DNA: TGTGCCACCAGCAGAGATCCAGGCCAGGCCTACGAGCAGTACTTC.

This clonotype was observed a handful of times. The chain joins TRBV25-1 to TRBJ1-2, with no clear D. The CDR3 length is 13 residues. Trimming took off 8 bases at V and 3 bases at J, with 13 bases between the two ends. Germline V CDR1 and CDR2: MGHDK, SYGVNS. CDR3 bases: TGTGCCAGCCGGACGGGAGGAGACTATGGCTACACCTTC. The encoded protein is CASRTGGDYGYTF.

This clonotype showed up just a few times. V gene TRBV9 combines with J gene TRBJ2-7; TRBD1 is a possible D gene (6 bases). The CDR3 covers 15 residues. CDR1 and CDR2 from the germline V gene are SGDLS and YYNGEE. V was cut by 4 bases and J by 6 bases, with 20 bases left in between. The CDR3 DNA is TGTGCCAGCAGCCCAGAAGGGGGATACGGTGTCGAGCAGTACTTC. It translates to CASSPEGGYGVEQYF.

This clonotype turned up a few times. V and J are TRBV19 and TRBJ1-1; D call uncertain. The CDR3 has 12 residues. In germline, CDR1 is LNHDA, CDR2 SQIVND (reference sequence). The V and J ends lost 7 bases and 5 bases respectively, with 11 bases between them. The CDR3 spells CASTREATEAFF. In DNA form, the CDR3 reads TGTGCCAGTACTCGGGAGGCGACTGAAGCTTTCTTT. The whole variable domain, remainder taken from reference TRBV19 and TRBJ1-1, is DGGITQSPKYLFRKEGQNVTLSCEQNLNHDAMYWYRQDPGQGLRLIYYSQIVNDFQKGDIAEGYSVSREKKESFPLTVTSAQKNPTAFYLCASTREATEAFFGQGTRLTVV.

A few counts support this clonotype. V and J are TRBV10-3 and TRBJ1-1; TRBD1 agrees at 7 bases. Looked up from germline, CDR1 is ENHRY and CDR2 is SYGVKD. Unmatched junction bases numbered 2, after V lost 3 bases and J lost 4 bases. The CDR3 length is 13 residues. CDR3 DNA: TGTGCCATCAGTGACGAGGGGGCCACTGAAGCTTTCTTT. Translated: CAISDEGATEAFF.

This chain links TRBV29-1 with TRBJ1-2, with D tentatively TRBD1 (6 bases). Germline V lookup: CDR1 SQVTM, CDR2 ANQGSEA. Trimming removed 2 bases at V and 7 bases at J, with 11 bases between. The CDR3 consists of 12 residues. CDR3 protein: CSVESQGGGYTF. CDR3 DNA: TGCAGCGTTGAATCACAGGGCGGTGGCTACACCTTC.

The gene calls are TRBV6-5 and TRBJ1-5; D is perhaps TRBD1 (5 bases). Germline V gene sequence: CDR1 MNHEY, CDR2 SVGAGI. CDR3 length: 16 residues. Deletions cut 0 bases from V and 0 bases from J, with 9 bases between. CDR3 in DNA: TGTGCCAGCAGTTACTCGAATACAGGTAGCAATCAGCCCCAGCATTTT. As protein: CASSYSNTGSNQPQHF.